The sequence of this T cell receptor beta chain was determined in a study of T-cell memory formation after mild COVID-19. Whole-study findings and limits: From day 15 to 85, contracting clones were balanced between CD4 and CD8, whereas later expanders leaned toward CD4+. The appearance of some responding clones in pre-infection memory suggested that cross-reactive memory joined. Second-wave clones that peaked on day 37 lacked confirmed SARS-CoV-2 specificity.

The germline CDR1 and CDR2 sequences are SGHKS and YYEKEE (reference sequence). The CDR3 is 14 amino acids. V gave up 4 bases and J gave up 2 bases; unmatched junction bases: 3. At least ten counts were recorded for this clonotype. The antigen is undetermined. TCR alpha and TCR beta cDNA libraries carrying sample barcodes and UMIs came from 5'RACE with constant-segment primers. TCRdb analysed the 5' RACE reads with MiXCR anew, one entry per CDR3 protein. The table shows 92,000 or so distinct CDR3 sequences, with 10% to 15% occurring only once. This clonotype was sampled from an adult woman who had mild COVID-19 (a few samples of this study predate the infection). Cell type and time point are not known. V and J are TRBV5-5 and TRBJ2-5, with 9 bases matching TRBD1. The source material was PBMCs or a T cell subset sorted from them (not recorded which). In DNA form, the CDR3 reads TGTGCCAGCAGCGCGGGACAGGGACAAGAGACCCAGTACTTC. The encoded protein is CASSAGQGQETQYF.